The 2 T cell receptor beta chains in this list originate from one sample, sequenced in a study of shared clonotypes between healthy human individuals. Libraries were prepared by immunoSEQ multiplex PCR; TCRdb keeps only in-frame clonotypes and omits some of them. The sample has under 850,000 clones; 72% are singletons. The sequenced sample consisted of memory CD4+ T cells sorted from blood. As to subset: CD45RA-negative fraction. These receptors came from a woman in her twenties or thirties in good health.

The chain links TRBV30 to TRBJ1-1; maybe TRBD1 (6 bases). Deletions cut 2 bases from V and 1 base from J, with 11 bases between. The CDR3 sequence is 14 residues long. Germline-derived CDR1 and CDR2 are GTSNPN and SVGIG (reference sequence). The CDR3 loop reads CAWSISDRNTEAFF. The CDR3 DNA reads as TGTGCCTGGAGTATATCGGACAGGAACACTGAAGCTTTCTTT.

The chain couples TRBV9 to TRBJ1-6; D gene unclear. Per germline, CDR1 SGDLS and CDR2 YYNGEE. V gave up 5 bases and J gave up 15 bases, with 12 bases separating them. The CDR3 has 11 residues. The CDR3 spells CASSAADVLHF. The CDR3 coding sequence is TGTGCCAGCAGTGCAGCGGACGTCCTCCACTTT.